One sample yielded the 18 T cell receptor beta chains listed below, sequenced in a study of cytomegalovirus exposure and HLA in healthy donors. Primers: 60 Vbeta forward and 13 Jbeta reverse. TCRdb's copy holds only in-frame clones and misses some; the assay was immunoSEQ multiplex PCR. The sample consists of about 140,000 clones, 75% to 80% of them appearing once. Input material: PBMCs. The receptors originated from a woman between 45 and 65 years old in good health and CMV-seronegative.

This chain links TRBV13 with TRBJ1-6; the match to TRBD1 covers 9 bases. CDR3 length: 17 residues. Germline trimming cut 4 bases from V and 11 bases from J; bases unmatched to any gene: 15. The germline V gene has CDR1 PRHDT and CDR2 FYEKMQ (reference sequence). This CDR3 reads CASSSTRDRASTTPLHF. CDR3 in DNA: TGTGCCAGCAGCTCGACTCGGGACAGGGCTTCCACTACACCCCTCCACTTT. The whole variable domain, remainder taken from reference TRBV13 and TRBJ1-6, is AAGVIQSPRHLIKEKRETATLKCYPIPRHDTVYWYQQGPGQDPQFLISFYEKMQSDKGSIPDRFSAQQFSDYHSELNMSSLELGDSALYFCASSSTRDRASTTPLHFGNGTRLTVT.

V usage is TRBV29-1 and J usage is TRBJ1-5; D remains unclear. The ends were cut back, 4 bases at V and 4 bases at J, with 20 bases in the middle. The germline V gene has CDR1 SQVTM and CDR2 ANQGSEA. CDR3 length: 16 amino acids. Written as DNA, the CDR3 is TGCAGCGTTGGTGCAGCTGTTGGGCCCCAAAATCAGCCCCAGCATTTT. Its protein product is CSVGAAVGPQNQPQHF.

This clone appeared once. This rearrangement joins TRBV11-2 to TRBJ2-7, with a weak D call TRBD2 (6 bases). This CDR3 is built from 14 residues. Germline V CDR1 and CDR2: SGHAT, FQNNGV. Trimming cost V 5 bases and J 5 bases, with 16 bases left between them. The CDR3 region is CASSAGLSVDEQYF. CDR3 DNA sequence: TGTGCCAGCAGCGCGGGACTTTCCGTCGACGAGCAGTACTTC.

This clone occurred once. The V and J genes are TRBV5-1 and TRBJ1-1; D is perhaps TRBD1 (5 bases). From germline, CDR1 is SGHRS and CDR2 YFSETQ. With 4 bases removed from V and 6 bases from J, the gap between germline ends came to 22 bases. This CDR3 is 16 amino acids long. The DNA of the CDR3 is TGCGCCAGCAGCCTCTGGGACGCCGGGGGAGGTTCTGAAGCTTTCTTT. Protein product: CASSLWDAGGGSEAFF.

The chain combines TRBV2 with TRBJ2-7; TRBD1 matches at 10 bases. The V gene's germline CDR1 is SNHLY and CDR2 FYNNEI. The CDR3 runs 14 residues. V dropped 6 bases and J dropped 6; count of bases not matched to a gene: 8. The CDR3 loop reads CASSPGTGVLEQYF. The CDR3 nucleotides are TGTGCCAGCAGCCCCGGGACAGGGGTCCTCGAGCAGTACTTC.

The V and J genes are TRBV6-5 and TRBJ2-7, with a tentative D call TRBD2 (5 bases). Trimming removed 0 bases at V and 2 bases at J, with 11 bases between. In germline, CDR1 is MNHEY, CDR2 SVGAGI. This CDR3 contains 15 residues. The CDR3 loop reads CASSYSGRRAYEQYF. The CDR3 coding sequence is TGTGCCAGCAGTTACTCCGGCAGGCGGGCCTACGAGCAGTACTTC.

This clone was observed a few times. The CDR3 region is CASSVGVSGNTIYF. The DNA of the CDR3 is TGTGCCAGCAGCGTAGGCGTATCTGGAAACACCATATATTTT. V gene TRBV9 combines with J gene TRBJ1-3; D gene uncertain. Germline loops: CDR1 SGDLS, CDR2 YYNGEE. V lost 0 bases and J 1 base, leaving 5 bases between the germline ends. This CDR3 has 14 residues.

V gene TRBV2 combines with J gene TRBJ1-4, with 9 nucleotides matching TRBD1. The trim removed 6 bases at V and 8 bases at J, leaving 7 bases unmatched. Per germline, CDR1 SNHLY and CDR2 FYNNEI. The CDR3 covers 14 residues. The CDR3: CASRSDRGGEKLFF. The CDR3 DNA is TGTGCCAGCAGATCGGACAGGGGAGGCGAAAAACTGTTTTTT.

This chain uses TRBV18 with TRBJ1-2, with TRBD1 matching 8 bases. Germline V lookup: CDR1 KGHSH, CDR2 LQKENI. The CDR3 is 19 amino acids. V lost 3 bases and J lost 0; bases outside the gene matches: 15. As DNA, the CDR3 is TGTGCCAGCTCACCTCTCCCTGGACAGGGAATTAGGTCTAACTATGGCTACACCTTC. Residues: CASSPLPGQGIRSNYGYTF.

About this clone: Other DNA sequences within the sample encode an identical CDR3. The CDR3 DNA follows: TGTGCCAGCAGCCCATTAGCGGGGGCCTACAATGAGCAGTTCTTC. It codes for CASSPLAGAYNEQFF. The gene calls are TRBV7-2 and TRBJ2-1; 9 nucleotides agree with TRBD2. Germline CDR1 is SGHTA and CDR2 is FQGNSA. The V and J ends lost 5 bases and 2 bases, in that order; junction bases with no gene match: 4. There are 15 residues in the CDR3.

This chain uses TRBV19 with TRBJ1-1; 11 positions match TRBD1. V was clipped by 4 bases and J by 7 bases; unmatched bases: 11. The CDR3 runs to 16 residues. Per the germline V gene, CDR1 is LNHDA and CDR2 is SQIVND (reference sequence). DNA of the CDR3: TGTGCCAGTAGTACAACCGGGACAGGGGGTCTGGGTGAAGCTTTCTTT. Protein product: CASSTTGTGGLGEAFF.

This sequence joins TRBV29-1 and TRBJ2-1; a possible D gene is TRBD2 (6 bases). Germline lookup yields CDR1 SQVTM and CDR2 ANQGSEA. V gave up 7 bases and J gave up 10 bases, with 14 bases separating them. CDR3 length: 11 residues. The CDR3 region is CSADGEDEQFF. CDR3 sequence (DNA): TGCAGCGCCGACGGGGAGGACGAGCAGTTCTTC.

V and J are TRBV29-1 and TRBJ2-1; 11 nucleotides match TRBD2. The CDR3 runs to 15 residues. The germline V gene has CDR1 SQVTM and CDR2 ANQGSEA. V was clipped by 7 bases and J by 3 bases; unmatched bases: 8. The CDR3 DNA is TGCAGCGCTCAAGGGACTAGCGGTTTCTACAATGAGCAGTTCTTC. Translation: CSAQGTSGFYNEQFF.

V and J are TRBV18 and TRBJ2-1; D not certain. V gave up 1 base and J gave up 7 bases, with 8 bases separating them. The CDR3 loop spans 13 amino acids. Germline lookup yields CDR1 KGHSH and CDR2 LQKENI. The CDR3: CASSPLTRNEQFF. The CDR3 nucleotides read TGTGCCAGCTCACCACTGACACGAAATGAGCAGTTCTTC.

The chain carries TRBV2 and TRBJ2-3, with 9 bases that match TRBD2. Per germline, CDR1 SNHLY and CDR2 FYNNEI. With 5 bases clipped from V and 5 bases from J, the junction kept 5 bases outside the gene matches. CDR3 length: 14 residues. CDR3 residues: CASSRGTSLDTQYF. The CDR3 nucleotides read TGTGCCAGCAGTCGCGGGACTAGCCTAGATACGCAGTATTTT.

The chain recombines TRBV4-3 with TRBJ2-1; D may be TRBD1 (6 bases). CDR3 length: 13 residues. Germline V gene sequence: CDR1 LGHNA, CDR2 YSLEER. V was shortened by 0 bases and J by 12 bases, with 12 bases between the two germline ends. DNA of the CDR3: TGCGCCAGCAGCCAAGATCTGTTGACAGGGCAGTTCTTC. It yields the protein CASSQDLLTGQFF.

This chain connects TRBV7-6 to TRBJ1-2; 7 bases match TRBD1. V lost 1 base, J lost 4 bases, and 6 bases stayed unmatched. Germline CDR1 SGHVS, CDR2 FNYEAQ. This CDR3 has 15 residues. CDR3 sequence reads: CASSLDPGQTYGYTF. The CDR3 nucleotides are TGTGCCAGCAGCTTAGACCCGGGACAGACCTATGGCTACACCTTC. Using reference TRBV7-6 and TRBJ1-2 for the parts outside the CDR3, the full variable domain is GAGVSQSPRYKVTKRGQDVALRCDPISGHVSLYWYRQALGQGPEFLTYFNYEAQQDKSGLPNDRFSAERPEGSISTLTIQRTEQRDSAMYRCASSLDPGQTYGYTFGSGTRLTVV.

This chain links TRBV18 with TRBJ2-7; D uncertain. The CDR3 length is 14 residues. V lost 3 bases, J lost 2 bases, and 11 bases lay in between. Per the germline V gene, CDR1 is KGHSH and CDR2 is LQKENI. The CDR3 spells CASSPSARTYEQYF. In DNA, the CDR3 is TGTGCCAGCTCACCCTCCGCCAGAACCTACGAGCAGTACTTC.